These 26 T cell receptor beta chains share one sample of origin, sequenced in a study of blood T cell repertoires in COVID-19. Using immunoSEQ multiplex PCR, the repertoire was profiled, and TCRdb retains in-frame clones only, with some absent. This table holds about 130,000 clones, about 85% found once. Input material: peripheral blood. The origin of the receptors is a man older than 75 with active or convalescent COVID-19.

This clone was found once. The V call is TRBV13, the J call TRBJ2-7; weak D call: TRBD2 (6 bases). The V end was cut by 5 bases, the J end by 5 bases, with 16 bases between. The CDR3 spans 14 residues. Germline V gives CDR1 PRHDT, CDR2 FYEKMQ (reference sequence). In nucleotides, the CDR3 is TGTGCCAGCAGCGCGGGACTTAAATCCGACGAGCAGTACTTC. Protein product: CASSAGLKSDEQYF.

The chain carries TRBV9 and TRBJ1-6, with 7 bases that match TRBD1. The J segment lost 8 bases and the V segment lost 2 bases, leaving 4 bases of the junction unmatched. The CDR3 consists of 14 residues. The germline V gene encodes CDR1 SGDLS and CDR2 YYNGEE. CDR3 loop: CASSVTGAHSPLHF. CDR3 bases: TGTGCCAGCAGCGTCACAGGGGCCCATTCACCCCTCCACTTT.

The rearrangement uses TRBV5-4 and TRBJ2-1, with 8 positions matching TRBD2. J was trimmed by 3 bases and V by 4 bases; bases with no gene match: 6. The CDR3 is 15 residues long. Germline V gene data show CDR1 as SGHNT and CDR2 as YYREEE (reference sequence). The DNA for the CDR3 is TGTGCCAGCAGCGACGGGGGGGAGCGCTACAATGAGCAGTTCTTC. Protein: CASSDGGERYNEQFF.

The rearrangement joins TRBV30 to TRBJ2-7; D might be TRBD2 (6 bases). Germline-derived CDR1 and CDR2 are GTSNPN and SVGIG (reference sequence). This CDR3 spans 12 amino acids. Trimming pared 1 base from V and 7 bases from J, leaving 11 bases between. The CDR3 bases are TGTGCCTGGAGTGGTCCAGGGAGGGAGCAGTACTTC. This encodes CAWSGPGREQYF.

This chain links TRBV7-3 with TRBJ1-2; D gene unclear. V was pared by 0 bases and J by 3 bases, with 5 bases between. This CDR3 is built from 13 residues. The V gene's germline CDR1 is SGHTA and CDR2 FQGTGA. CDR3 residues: CASSLTYDYGYTF. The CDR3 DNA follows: TGTGCCAGCAGCTTAACATATGACTATGGCTACACCTTC.

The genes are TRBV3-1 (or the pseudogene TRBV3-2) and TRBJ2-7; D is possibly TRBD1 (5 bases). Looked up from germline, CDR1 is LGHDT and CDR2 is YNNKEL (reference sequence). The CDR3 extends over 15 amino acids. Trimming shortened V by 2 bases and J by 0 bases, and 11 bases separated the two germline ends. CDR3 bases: TGTGCCAGCAGCCAACTAGGGGCTTTCTCCTACGAGCAGTACTTC. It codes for CASSQLGAFSYEQYF.

CDR3 coding DNA: TGTGCCAGCAGCTTTCGATTAACGGGGAACACCGGGGAGCTGTTTTTT. It is translated as CASSFRLTGNTGELFF. The chain employs TRBV5-6 and TRBJ2-2; D remains unclear. V lost 2 bases to trimming and J lost 1 base, with 12 bases between them. The CDR3 runs 16 residues. Germline loops: CDR1 SGHDT, CDR2 YYEEEE.

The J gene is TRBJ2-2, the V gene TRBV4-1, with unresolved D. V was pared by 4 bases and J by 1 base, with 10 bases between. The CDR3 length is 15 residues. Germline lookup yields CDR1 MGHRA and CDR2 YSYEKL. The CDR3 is CASSPTPVNTGELFF. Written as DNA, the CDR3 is TGCGCCAGCAGCCCGACACCTGTGAACACCGGGGAGCTGTTTTTT.

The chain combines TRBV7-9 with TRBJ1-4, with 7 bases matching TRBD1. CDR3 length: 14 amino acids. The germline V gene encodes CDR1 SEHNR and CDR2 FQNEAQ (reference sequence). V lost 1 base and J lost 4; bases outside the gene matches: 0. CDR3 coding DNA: TGTGCCAGCAGCTTAGGGGACAGTAATGAAAAACTGTTTTTT. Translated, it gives CASSLGDSNEKLFF.

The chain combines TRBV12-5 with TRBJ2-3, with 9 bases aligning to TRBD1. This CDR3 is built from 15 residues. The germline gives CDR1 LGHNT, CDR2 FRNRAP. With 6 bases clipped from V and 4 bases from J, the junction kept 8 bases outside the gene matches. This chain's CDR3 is CASGPGQGRADTQYF. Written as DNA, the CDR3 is TGTGCTAGTGGCCCTGGACAGGGGCGGGCAGATACGCAGTATTTT.

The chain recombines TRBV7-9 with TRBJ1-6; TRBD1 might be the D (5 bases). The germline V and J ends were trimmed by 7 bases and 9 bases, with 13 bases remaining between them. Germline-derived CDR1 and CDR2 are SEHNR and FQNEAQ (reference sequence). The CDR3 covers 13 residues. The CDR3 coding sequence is TGTGCCAGCACCCCCGGGGGTGGTTCACCCCTCCACTTT. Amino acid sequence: CASTPGGGSPLHF.

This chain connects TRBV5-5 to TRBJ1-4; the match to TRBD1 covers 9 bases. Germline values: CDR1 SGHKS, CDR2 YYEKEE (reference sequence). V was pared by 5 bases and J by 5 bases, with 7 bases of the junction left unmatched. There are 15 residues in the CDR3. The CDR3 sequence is CASSLAGTGNEKLFF. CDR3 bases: TGTGCCAGCAGTCTAGCCGGGACAGGGAATGAAAAACTGTTTTTT.

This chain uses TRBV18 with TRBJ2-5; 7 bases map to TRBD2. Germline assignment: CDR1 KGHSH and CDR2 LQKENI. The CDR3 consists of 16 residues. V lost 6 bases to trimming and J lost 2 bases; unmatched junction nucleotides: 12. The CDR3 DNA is TGTGCCAGCTCGTCAGGTCCGCTAGCGGTACAAGAGACCCAGTACTTC. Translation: CASSSGPLAVQETQYF.

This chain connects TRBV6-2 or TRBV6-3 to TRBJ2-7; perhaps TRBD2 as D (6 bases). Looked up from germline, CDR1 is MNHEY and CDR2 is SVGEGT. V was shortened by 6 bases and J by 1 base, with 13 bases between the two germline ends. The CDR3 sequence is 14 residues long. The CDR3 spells CASSRGGSSYEQYF. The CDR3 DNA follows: TGTGCCAGCAGCCGAGGAGGGTCATCCTACGAGCAGTACTTC.

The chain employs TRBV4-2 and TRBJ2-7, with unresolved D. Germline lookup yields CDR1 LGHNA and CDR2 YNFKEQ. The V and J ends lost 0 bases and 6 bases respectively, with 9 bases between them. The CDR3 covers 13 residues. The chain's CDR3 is CASSQDLYGEQYF. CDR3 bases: TGTGCCAGCAGCCAAGATCTATACGGCGAGCAGTACTTC.

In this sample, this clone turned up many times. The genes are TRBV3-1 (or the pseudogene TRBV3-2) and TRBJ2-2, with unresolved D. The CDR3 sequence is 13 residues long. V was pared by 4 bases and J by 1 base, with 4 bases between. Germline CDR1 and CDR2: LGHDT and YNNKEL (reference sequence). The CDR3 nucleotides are TGTGCCAGCAGCCCCGGGAACACCGGGGAGCTGTTTTTT. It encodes CASSPGNTGELFF.

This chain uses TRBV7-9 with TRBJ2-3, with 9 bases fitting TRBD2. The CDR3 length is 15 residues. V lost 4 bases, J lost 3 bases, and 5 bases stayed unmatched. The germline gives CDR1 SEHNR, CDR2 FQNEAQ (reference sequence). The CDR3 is CASSSLTSGTDTQYF. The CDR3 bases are TGTGCCAGCAGCTCCTTGACTAGCGGTACAGATACGCAGTATTTT.

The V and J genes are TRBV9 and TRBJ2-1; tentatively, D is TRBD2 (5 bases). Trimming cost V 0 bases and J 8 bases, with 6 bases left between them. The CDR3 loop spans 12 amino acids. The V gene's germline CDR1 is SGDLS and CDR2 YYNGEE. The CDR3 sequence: CASSVAGYEQFF. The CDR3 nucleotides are TGTGCCAGCAGCGTAGCGGGGTATGAGCAGTTCTTC.

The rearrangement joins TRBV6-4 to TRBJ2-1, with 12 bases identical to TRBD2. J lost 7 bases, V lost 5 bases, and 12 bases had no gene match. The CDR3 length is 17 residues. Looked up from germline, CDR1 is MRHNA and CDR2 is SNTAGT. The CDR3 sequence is CASSLSLAGGPGNEQFF. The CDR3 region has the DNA TGTGCCAGCAGTCTCTCTCTAGCGGGAGGGCCGGGGAATGAGCAGTTCTTC.

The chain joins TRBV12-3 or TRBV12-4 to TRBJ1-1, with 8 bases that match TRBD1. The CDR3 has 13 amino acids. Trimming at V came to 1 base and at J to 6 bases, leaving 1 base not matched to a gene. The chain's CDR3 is CASSLDRGAEAFF. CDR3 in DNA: TGTGCCAGCAGTTTAGACAGGGGGGCTGAAGCTTTCTTT.

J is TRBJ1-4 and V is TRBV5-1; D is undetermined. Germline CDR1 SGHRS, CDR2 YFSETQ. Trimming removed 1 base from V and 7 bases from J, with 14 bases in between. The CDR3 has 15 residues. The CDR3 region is CASSLSGGKTEKLFF. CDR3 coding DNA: TGCGCCAGCAGCTTGTCAGGAGGGAAAACTGAAAAACTGTTTTTT.

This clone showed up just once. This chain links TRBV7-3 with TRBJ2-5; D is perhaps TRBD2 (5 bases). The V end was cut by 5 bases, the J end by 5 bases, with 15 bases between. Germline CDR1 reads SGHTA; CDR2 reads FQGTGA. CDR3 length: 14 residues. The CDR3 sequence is CASSPYRGLETQYF. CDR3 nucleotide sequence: TGTGCCAGCAGCCCATACCGGGGTCTGGAGACCCAGTACTTC.

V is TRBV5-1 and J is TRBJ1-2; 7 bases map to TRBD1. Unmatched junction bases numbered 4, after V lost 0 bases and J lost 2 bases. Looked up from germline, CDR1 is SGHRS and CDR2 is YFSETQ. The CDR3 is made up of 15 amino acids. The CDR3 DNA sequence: TGCGCCAGCAGCTTGGAGGGACAGCCCAACTATGGCTACACCTTC. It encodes CASSLEGQPNYGYTF.

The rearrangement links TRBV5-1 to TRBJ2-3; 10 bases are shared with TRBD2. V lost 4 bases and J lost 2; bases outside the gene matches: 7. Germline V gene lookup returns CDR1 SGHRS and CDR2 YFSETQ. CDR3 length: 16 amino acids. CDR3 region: CASSPGTSVYTDTQYF. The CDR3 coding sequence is TGCGCCAGCAGCCCCGGGACTAGCGTATACACAGATACGCAGTATTTT. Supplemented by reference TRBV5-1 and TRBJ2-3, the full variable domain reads KAGVTQTPRYLIKTRGQQVTLSCSPISGHRSVSWYQQTPGQGLQFLFEYFSETQRNKGNFPGRFSGRQFSNSRSEMNVSTLELGDSALYLCASSPGTSVYTDTQYFGPGTRLTVL.

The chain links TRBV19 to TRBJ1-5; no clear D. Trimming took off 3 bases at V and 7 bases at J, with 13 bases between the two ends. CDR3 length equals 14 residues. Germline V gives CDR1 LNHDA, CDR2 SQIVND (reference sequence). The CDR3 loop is CASSIGSPRQPQHF. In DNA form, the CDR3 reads TGTGCCAGTAGTATCGGGAGCCCTCGCCAGCCCCAGCATTTT.

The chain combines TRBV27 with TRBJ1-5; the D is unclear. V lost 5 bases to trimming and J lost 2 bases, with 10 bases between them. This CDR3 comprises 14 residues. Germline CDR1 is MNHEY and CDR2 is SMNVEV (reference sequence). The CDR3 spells CASSIRVGNQPQHF. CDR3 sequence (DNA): TGTGCCAGCAGTATCCGGGTTGGCAATCAGCCCCAGCATTTT.